A selection of T cell receptor beta chains follows, all from one sample in a study of long-term antiretroviral therapy in people with HIV. The method was immunoSEQ multiplex PCR; TCRdb's version includes in-frame clones alone and lacks a portion of them. The sample gives approximately 26,000 clones, 85% of which show up once; about 9.5% is in the top ten. The sample in question was unsorted PBMCs, obtained 2.3 years after starting antiretroviral therapy. The receptors come from a man aged 35 to 55 with HIV. CDR3s leave out the opening cysteine and the closing phenylalanine or tryptophan. Each record gives: J gene, V gene, clone size, CDR3 protein. Clone size, where shown, is once, few, many, or a class for clones that have expanded.

TRBJ2-1	TRBV11-3	.	ASSSRRSGSAYNEQF
TRBJ2-3	TRBV29-1	.	SACRLASTDTQY
TRBJ1-5	TRBV7-9	.	ASSLDEGQPQH
TRBJ1-1	TRBV14	.	ASSSRQANTEAF
TRBJ2-7	TRBV30	once	AWSVGTAMNYEQY
TRBJ1-3	TRBV7-9	.	ASTGSSGNTIY
TRBJ2-3	TRBV4-1	few	ASRLGTVSTDTQY
TRBJ2-7	TRBV21-1	.	ASSPGGAGSTSGGEMSSYEQY
TRBJ1-2	TRBV6-1	few	ASSEAGQVPNYGYT
TRBJ2-7	TRBV6-1	.	ASSTGTTPAEQY
TRBJ2-7	TRBV9	.	ASSDGHKTSEQY
TRBJ1-4	TRBV18	.	ASSPRTLANEKLF
TRBJ1-1	TRBV19	.	ASSIGTEAF
TRBJ1-3	TRBV30	medium-sized	AWTAAGGSGNTIY
TRBJ1-2	TRBV27	once	ASSLRQGVYGYT
TRBJ2-1	TRBV5-1	.	ASREDFSYNEQF
TRBJ2-2	TRBV5-1	.	ASMGLTTGELF
TRBJ2-2	TRBV14	.	ASSRSQAGTGELF
TRBJ2-7	TRBV11-2	.	ASSLDLGRSSYEQY
TRBJ1-2	TRBV2	.	ASSLRGQNYGYT
TRBJ2-1	TRBV7-6	.	ASSSGTSGTNEQF
TRBJ2-7	TRBV9	once	ASSLTGGDYEQY
TRBJ2-7	TRBV2	.	ASSEGTGNSYEQY
TRBJ1-2	TRBV5-1	.	ASSLAGRDRLYGYT